A selection of T cell receptor beta chains follows, all from one sample in a study of blood T cells in healthy people across ages. MiXCR, applied by TCRdb to the 5' RACE reads, yields one record per CDR3 protein. The sample has roughly 1.5 million distinct CDR3 sequences; approximately 43% are singletons. Sequenced input: blood. The source is a woman between 18 and 29 years old in good health. The CDR3 runs from the conserved cysteine through the conserved F or W. A D gene is named only where the DNA matches it firmly. Clone size is given for some rows only: seen once, a few or many times, or a class if the clone is expanded.

>NA|NA|TRBJ2-5|TRBV5-1
TGCGCCAGCAGACACTTGAGGGATGAGCAGTACTTC
CASRHLRDEQYF
>NA|many|TRBJ1-2|TRBV3-1
TGTGCCAGCAGCCGACAGAACTATGGCTACACCTTC
CASSRQNYGYTF
>NA|NA|TRBJ2-5|TRBV11-2
TGTGCCAGCAGCCCGGACGCGGGGAGGTATGAGCAGTACTTC
CASSPDAGRYEQYF
>NA|NA|TRBJ2-7|TRBV12-3/TRBV12-4
TGTGCCAGCAGTTTATTGGGGACCTACAATGAGCAGTACTTC
CASSLLGTYNEQYF
>NA|few|TRBJ1-6|TRBV6-1
TGTGCCAGCAGTGAAAGCCTTTATTCGGCCGGGAATAAGGACTCACCCCTCCACTTT
CASSESLYSAGNKDSPLHF
>NA|NA|TRBJ2-5|TRBV12-3/TRBV12-4
TGTGCCAGCAGTTCTAGACGGTCCAGCCAAGAGACCCAGTACTTC
CASSSRRSSQETQYF
>NA|NA|TRBJ2-3|TRBV4-3
TGCGCCAGCAGCTCCGAGACTAACACAGATACGCAGTATTTT
CASSSETNTDTQYF
>NA|NA|TRBJ2-7|TRBV4-1
TGCGCCAGCAGCCAAGTACACGCAGAACCCCACTACGAGCAGTACTTC
CASSQVHAEPHYEQYF
>NA|once|TRBJ1-2|TRBV7-2
TGTGCCAGCAGTTCCATATTGGCCTCGGGCTACACCTTC
CASSSILASGYTF
>NA|NA|TRBJ2-1|TRBV24-1
TGTGCCACCAGTCCAGGGCGAAACTACAATGAGCAGTTCTTC
CATSPGRNYNEQFF
>NA|NA|TRBJ1-2|TRBV4-1
TGCGCCAGCAGCCAGACCCAGGGTTTTAACTATGGCTACACCTTC
CASSQTQGFNYGYTF
>TRBD1|few|TRBJ2-7|TRBV12-5
TGTGCTAGTGGCCAGACAGGGTTCGAGCAGTACTTC
CASGQTGFEQYF
>NA|NA|TRBJ2-7|TRBV7-2
TGTGCCAGCAGCTTACACGAGGGGGCCTACGAGCAGTACTTC
CASSLHEGAYEQYF
>NA|NA|TRBJ2-3|TRBV5-1
TGCGCCAGCAGCCTCGGGACGATTAGCACAGATACGCAGTATTTT
CASSLGTISTDTQYF
>TRBD2|NA|TRBJ2-3|TRBV29-1
TGCAGCGTTGGGACTAGTACACCAACAGATACGCAGTATTTT
CSVGTSTPTDTQYF
>NA|few|TRBJ1-1|TRBV19
TGTGCCAGTAGCCCCGGGGGGGGACACACTGAAGCTTTCTTT
CASSPGGGHTEAFF
>NA|NA|TRBJ2-1|TRBV18
TGTGCCAGCTCACCACAGAAGGGGGTCAATGAGCAGTTCTTC
CASSPQKGVNEQFF
>NA|NA|TRBJ1-1|TRBV7-9
TGTGCCAGCAGCTCAGGAGCAGTATGGCGCACTGAAGCTTTCTTT
CASSSGAVWRTEAFF
>TRBD2|NA|TRBJ2-7|TRBV12-3/TRBV12-4
TGTGCCAGCAGTTTGACGTGGGCTGAGACTAGCGGCTACGAGCAGTACTTC
CASSLTWAETSGYEQYF
>NA|few|TRBJ2-5|TRBV20-1
TGCAGTGCTAGAGAGGGGCTAAGTGGATCGACAGAGACCCAGTACTTC
CSAREGLSGSTETQYF
>NA|NA|TRBJ2-7|TRBV7-8
TGTGCCAGCAGCCCCATTCCGGGGTACGAGCAGTACTTC
CASSPIPGYEQYF
>TRBD2|NA|TRBJ2-5|TRBV11-2
TGTGCCAGCAGCTTAGTTGGGACTACTCAAGAGACCCAGTACTTC
CASSLVGTTQETQYF
>NA|NA|TRBJ2-7|TRBV24-1
TGTGCCACCAGTGCCGGGGGATACAATGAGCAGTACTTC
CATSAGGYNEQYF
>NA|NA|TRBJ2-7|TRBV4-3
TGCGCCAGCAGCCAAGTACCACAGGGCTCCGAGCAGTACTTC
CASSQVPQGSEQYF
>TRBD1|NA|TRBJ1-5|TRBV10-3
TGTGCCATCAGCTCACCACAGGGGGGAAATCAGCCCCAGCATTTT
CAISSPQGGNQPQHF
>NA|NA|TRBJ1-1|TRBV20-1
TGCAGTGCTAGAACCCTGGCCGGGGGGATGAACACTGAAGCTTTCTTT
CSARTLAGGMNTEAFF
>TRBD1|NA|TRBJ1-2|TRBV24-1
TGTGCCACCGATGGGGGACAGGGAAAAAGAGACTATGGCTACACCTTC
CATDGGQGKRDYGYTF
>NA|few|TRBJ1-2|TRBV6-2/TRBV6-3
TGTGCCAGCAGCCTCGGGACGATAAACTATGGCTACACCTTC
CASSLGTINYGYTF
>TRBD2|NA|TRBJ2-3|TRBV27
TGTGCCAGCAGTATCACTAGCGGGGGGGCCACAGATACGCAGTATTTT
CASSITSGGATDTQYF
>TRBD2|NA|TRBJ2-4|TRBV6-2/TRBV6-3
TGTGCCAGCAGTCTCGAGCGGGGGCTGACCAAAAACATTCAGTACTTC
CASSLERGLTKNIQYF
>TRBD1|NA|TRBJ2-1|TRBV20-1
TGCAGTGTCCTGACCAGGACAGGGAGTAATGAGCAGTTCTTC
CSVLTRTGSNEQFF
>NA|NA|TRBJ1-1|TRBV7-3
TGTGCCAGCAGCTTAATACGGACGCCATCGAACACTGAAGCTTTCTTT
CASSLIRTPSNTEAFF
>NA|few|TRBJ2-3|TRBV20-1
TGCAGTGCTAGGTTAGGGGGTGGGGGCACAGATACGCAGTATTTT
CSARLGGGGTDTQYF
>NA|few|TRBJ2-3|TRBV4-3
TGCGCCAGCAGCCAAGAAGGGACTCTGCAGTATTTT
CASSQEGTLQYF
>NA|few|TRBJ2-2|TRBV29-1
TGCAGCGTTGAACGGGGAAGTGGGGAGCTGTTTTTT
CSVERGSGELFF
>NA|NA|TRBJ1-1|TRBV30
TGTGCCTGGGGGGACCAGGGGTACACTGATGCTTTCTTT
CAWGDQGYTDAFF
>NA|NA|TRBJ2-7|TRBV21-1
TGTGCCAGCAGCAATCCCCGGGGGAACGAGCAGTACTTC
CASSNPRGNEQYF
>NA|NA|TRBJ2-1|TRBV16
TGTGCCAGCAGCCCAAATAGTGGGGAATCCTTCCATGAGCAGTTCTTC
CASSPNSGESFHEQFF
>NA|few|TRBJ2-1|TRBV12-3/TRBV12-4
TGTGCCAGCAGTTATTTTAGGGACCCGCCCTACAATGAGCAGTTCTTC
CASSYFRDPPYNEQFF
>NA|few|TRBJ1-6|TRBV7-2
TGTGCCAGCAGCTTATTAGTCAGGGGCAATTCACCCCTCCACTTT
CASSLLVRGNSPLHF
>NA|NA|TRBJ2-3|TRBV28
TGTGCCAGCAAGCGGGCGGATCGCTACACAGATACGCAGTATTTT
CASKRADRYTDTQYF
>NA|many|TRBJ1-2|TRBV9
TGTGCCAGCAGCGTAGGAGGAGAGGCAAGGCCCTATGGCTACACCTTC
CASSVGGEARPYGYTF
>NA|few|TRBJ2-4|TRBV7-2
TGTGCCAGCAGCTTAGCCAATCCTCGGGCCAAAAACATTCAGTACTTC
CASSLANPRAKNIQYF
>NA|NA|TRBJ1-2|TRBV5-1
TGCGCCGGCAGCTTGGCGGACACCTATGGCTACACCTTC
CAGSLADTYGYTF
>NA|few|TRBJ2-7|TRBV2
TGTGCCAGCAGTGGGACAGCGAACTCCTACGAGCAGTACTTC
CASSGTANSYEQYF